The 30 T cell receptor beta chains presented below share a single source sample, sequenced in a study of CD8+ T cells in alopecia areata. RNA was isolated and reverse transcribed to cDNA, the sequencing template. This table comes from immunoSEQ multiplex PCR, and its TCRdb copy is limited to in-frame clones, with some not included. The data hold 90,000 to 100,000 clones, with less than 50% observed a single time. The sample comprised CD4+ T cells sorted from blood. The receptor source for this set is a human donor with alopecia areata.

This clone was picked up a small number of times. This chain joins TRBV6-6 and TRBJ2-3; the match to TRBD2 covers 9 bases. The CDR3 sequence is 14 residues long. Looked up from germline, CDR1 is MNHNY and CDR2 is SVGAGI (reference sequence). Trimming removed 8 bases from V and 2 bases from J; junction bases left unmatched: 5. CDR3 residues: CASRREGTTDTQYF. CDR3 in DNA: TGTGCCAGCCGGCGGGAGGGGACCACAGATACGCAGTATTTT.

This clone was counted between two and nine times. This rearrangement joins TRBV18 to TRBJ1-1; D is unresolved. The germline V gene encodes CDR1 KGHSH and CDR2 LQKENI. There are 12 residues in the CDR3. Trimming left V 2 bases short and J 1 base short, with 2 bases between. CDR3 DNA sequence: TGTGCCAGCTCACCAGGGAACACTGAAGCTTTCTTT. It yields the protein CASSPGNTEAFF.

The table lists this clone with a few counts. This chain connects TRBV28 to TRBJ2-1; 8 bases are a match to TRBD2. Germline V gene sequence: CDR1 MDHEN, CDR2 SYDVKM. The ends lost 10 bases at V and 0 bases at J; junction bases unmatched: 8. The CDR3 runs to 15 residues. The CDR3 sequence is CATHSGTDSYNEQFF. The CDR3 DNA sequence: TGTGCCACCCATAGCGGGACCGACTCCTACAATGAGCAGTTCTTC.

The chain couples TRBV2 to TRBJ2-1, with D possibly TRBD2 on 5 matching bases. The CDR3 loop spans 12 amino acids. Germline V lookup: CDR1 SNHLY, CDR2 FYNNEI. V lost 2 bases, J lost 13 bases, and 12 bases lay in between. In nucleotides, the CDR3 is TGTGCCAGCAGTGAAACCACTAGTTTACAGTTCTTC. This sequence encodes CASSETTSLQFF.

The chain combines TRBV25-1 with TRBJ1-2; D possibly corresponds to TRBD1 (6 bases). Between the trimmed V and J ends, which lost 8 bases and 6 bases, there was a span of 19 bases. This CDR3 is 14 amino acids long. CDR1 is MGHDK, CDR2 SYGVNS, per germline. This CDR3 is CASSFTRGRDGYTF. The CDR3 nucleotides are TGTGCCAGCTCCTTTACCAGGGGCCGGGATGGCTACACCTTC.

V gene TRBV27 combines with J gene TRBJ2-3; 9 nucleotides match TRBD2. This CDR3 has 16 amino acids. Germline CDR1 reads MNHEY; CDR2 reads SMNVEV (reference sequence). The trim removed 7 bases at V and 3 bases at J, leaving 11 bases unmatched. The CDR3 coding sequence is TGTGCCAGCACCCGATTTAGCGGGGGTACGACAGATACGCAGTATTTT. This translates into CASTRFSGGTTDTQYF.

V usage is TRBV5-1 and J usage is TRBJ2-4; D is unresolved. Germline V CDR1 and CDR2: SGHRS, YFSETQ. The V and J ends lost 5 bases and 7 bases respectively, with 19 bases between them. This CDR3 spans 15 amino acids. The CDR3 sequence is CASRMRTDPRNIQYF. In DNA form, the CDR3 reads TGCGCCAGCAGGATGCGGACGGACCCTCGGAACATTCAGTACTTC.

This clone has more than one count but fewer than ten. V usage is TRBV30 and J usage is TRBJ1-5; maybe TRBD1 (6 bases). Germline values: CDR1 GTSNPN, CDR2 SVGIG (reference sequence). The CDR3 is 13 amino acids. V was trimmed by 2 bases and J by 6 bases, leaving 11 bases between them. The CDR3 DNA reads TGTGCCTGGAGTTCGGACAGTTCTCAGCCCCAGCATTTT. Amino acid sequence: CAWSSDSSQPQHF. Drawing the rest from reference TRBV30 and TRBJ1-5, the complete variable domain is SQTIHQWPATLVQPVGSPLSLECTVEGTSNPNLYWYRQAAGRGLQLLFYSVGIGQISSEVPQNLSASRPQDRQFILSSKKLLLSDSGFYLCAWSSDSSQPQHFGDGTRLSIL.

The chain combines TRBV4-3 with TRBJ1-2, with unresolved D. Trimming took 0 bases from V and 4 from J, leaving 18 bases between them. The CDR3 covers 17 residues. CDR1 and CDR2 (germline): LGHNA, YSLEER. The CDR3 sequence: CASSQDRLGRSSYGYTF. The CDR3 DNA reads as TGCGCCAGCAGCCAAGATCGATTAGGCAGGTCCAGCTATGGCTACACCTTC.

The chain couples TRBV30 to TRBJ1-2; the D is unclear. The CDR3 is made up of 11 amino acids. V lost 1 base, J lost 7 bases, and 7 bases lay in between. Germline V gene data show CDR1 as GTSNPN and CDR2 as SVGIG (reference sequence). The DNA for the CDR3 is TGTGCCTGGAGTGGAGGGAGTGGCTACACCTTC. This encodes CAWSGGSGYTF.

This clone was picked up many times. The chain uses TRBV29-1 and TRBJ1-5; D is perhaps TRBD1 (6 bases). Deletions cut 4 bases from V and 2 bases from J, with 9 bases between. The length of the CDR3 is 13 residues. CDR1 SQVTM and CDR2 ANQGSEA come from the germline V gene. CDR3 sequence reads: CSVVAGGNQPQHF. CDR3 bases: TGCAGCGTTGTGGCAGGGGGCAATCAGCCCCAGCATTTT.

The V gene is TRBV4-1, the J gene TRBJ1-5; possible D gene TRBD1, 6 bases. The CDR3 totals 16 residues. The germline V gene has CDR1 MGHRA and CDR2 YSYEKL. The V gene lost 1 base and the J gene lost 1 base, with 11 bases spanning the gap. CDR3 bases: TGCGCCAGCAGCCAAGGCCTCAGGGGCAGCAATCAGCCCCAGCATTTT. Residues: CASSQGLRGSNQPQHF.

Only a few counts were recorded for this clone. CDR3 residues: CARSNRAGGLLGYTF. Written as DNA, the CDR3 is TGTGCCAGGTCTAACCGGGCGGGTGGGCTGCTCGGCTACACCTTC. The chain uses TRBV2 and TRBJ1-2; no clear D gene. The CDR3 is 15 residues long. Trimming took 9 bases from V and 8 from J, leaving 25 bases between them. Germline values: CDR1 SNHLY, CDR2 FYNNEI.

This clone was counted a single time. The chain employs TRBV7-2 and TRBJ2-1; 9 nucleotides match TRBD2. The germline V gene encodes CDR1 SGHTA and CDR2 FQGNSA. The CDR3 contains 16 residues. With 2 bases clipped from V and 5 bases from J, the junction kept 7 bases outside the gene matches. The CDR3 reads CASSLRRLAGNNEQFF. The CDR3 region has the DNA TGTGCCAGCAGCTTAAGGCGGCTAGCGGGGAACAATGAGCAGTTCTTC.

The rearrangement uses TRBV2 and TRBJ2-5; D is perhaps TRBD1 (6 bases). Germline V lookup: CDR1 SNHLY, CDR2 FYNNEI. The CDR3 totals 13 residues. V shed 5 bases and J shed 2 bases, with 9 bases lying between them. The chain's CDR3 is CASSWTVQETQYF. CDR3 nucleotides: TGTGCCAGCAGTTGGACAGTTCAAGAGACCCAGTACTTC.

The V call is TRBV11-2, the J call TRBJ2-3; D is undetermined. This CDR3 has 12 amino acids. CDR1 and CDR2 from the germline V gene are SGHAT and FQNNGV. The germline V and J ends were trimmed by 1 base and 9 bases, with 8 bases remaining between them. CDR3 DNA: TGTGCCAGCAGCTTAGCAATATCCACGCAGTATTTT. Its translation is CASSLAISTQYF. The complete variable domain, with remaining parts taken from reference TRBV11-2 and TRBJ2-3, reads EAGVAQSPRYKIIEKRQSVAFWCNPISGHATLYWYQQILGQGPKLLIQFQNNGVVDDSQLPKDRFSAERLKGVDSTLKIQPAKLEDSAVYLCASSLAISTQYFGPGTRLTVL.

The rearrangement links TRBV6-5 to TRBJ1-4, with no clear D. The germline V gene encodes CDR1 MNHEY and CDR2 SVGAGI. The V and J ends lost 2 bases and 8 bases respectively, with 9 bases between them. This CDR3 comprises 13 residues. Here the CDR3 reads CASSYTPVEKLFF. CDR3 in DNA: TGTGCCAGCAGTTACACCCCAGTGGAAAAACTGTTTTTT.

The chain is built from TRBV30 and TRBJ1-1; tentatively, D is TRBD1 (6 bases). The CDR3 runs 11 residues. Germline V gives CDR1 GTSNPN, CDR2 SVGIG (reference sequence). V was clipped by 2 bases and J by 11 bases, with 12 bases between them. The CDR3 reads CAWSRNRDAFF. CDR3 sequence (DNA): TGTGCCTGGAGTAGAAACAGGGATGCTTTCTTT. Filled out from reference TRBV30 and TRBJ1-1, the complete variable domain reads SQTIHQWPATLVQPVGSPLSLECTVEGTSNPNLYWYRQAAGRGLQLLFYSVGIGQISSEVPQNLSASRPQDRQFILSSKKLLLSDSGFYLCAWSRNRDAFFGQGTRLTVV.

This clone turned up a few times. The genes are TRBV4-1 and TRBJ1-2, with a weak D call TRBD1 (6 bases). The V gene's germline CDR1 is MGHRA and CDR2 YSYEKL. Trimming pared 3 bases from V and 6 bases from J, leaving 11 bases between. The CDR3 loop spans 13 amino acids. CDR3 DNA sequence: TGCGCCAGCAGCCAGGCGGGGGCGGATGGCTACACCTTC. This encodes CASSQAGADGYTF.

The V call is TRBV7-9, the J call TRBJ2-3, with 10 bases identical to TRBD2. Per germline, CDR1 SEHNR and CDR2 FQNEAQ (reference sequence). Losses at the gene ends were 4 bases for V and 5 bases for J; bases not matched to a gene: 9. The CDR3 contains 16 residues. CDR3 DNA: TGTGCCAGCAGCTCCGGGACTAGCGTTGTAGTAGATACGCAGTATTTT. It translates to CASSSGTSVVVDTQYF.

This clone was found a few times. The V and J genes are TRBV7-2 and TRBJ2-5; no clear D gene. CDR3 length equals 14 residues. Germline assignment: CDR1 SGHTA and CDR2 FQGNSA. V lost 5 bases, J lost 7 bases, and 17 bases lay in between. DNA for the CDR3: TGTGCCAGCAGCGCGACCTCTCCGGTATCGACCCAGTACTTC. It specifies CASSATSPVSTQYF.

The genes are TRBV7-2 and TRBJ2-5; 8 positions match TRBD2. Germline V CDR1 and CDR2: SGHTA, FQGNSA. This CDR3 region has 15 residues. V gave up 3 bases and J gave up 5 bases; unmatched junction bases: 8. CDR3 in amino acids: CASSFGGASSETQYF. CDR3 bases: TGTGCCAGCAGCTTCGGGGGGGCCTCCTCGGAGACCCAGTACTTC. The variable domain in full, completed from reference TRBV7-2 and TRBJ2-5, reads GAGVSQSPSNKVTEKGKDVELRCDPISGHTALYWYRQSLGQGLEFLIYFQGNSAPDKSGLPSDRFSAERTGGSVSTLTIQRTQQEDSAVYLCASSFGGASSETQYFGPGTRLLVL.

The chain combines TRBV29-1 with TRBJ2-7; 12 positions match TRBD2. The CDR3 is 13 amino acids. The V and J ends lost 7 bases and 6 bases, in that order; junction bases with no gene match: 7. The germline gives CDR1 SQVTM, CDR2 ANQGSEA. Written as DNA, the CDR3 is TGCAGCGCCCGACTAGCGGGAGAGGGCGAGCAGTACTTC. Translation: CSARLAGEGEQYF.

The rearrangement joins TRBV20-1 to TRBJ2-1; D uncertain. CDR3 length: 11 amino acids. Germline V gene data show CDR1 as DFQATT and CDR2 as SNEGSKA (reference sequence). V lost 7 bases, J lost 8 bases, and 12 bases lay in between. CDR3 nucleotide sequence: TGCAGTGGACTGGTGGTAGATGAGCAGTTCTTC. Its translation is CSGLVVDEQFF.

This rearrangement joins TRBV29-1 to TRBJ2-2; D unresolved. The V gene lost 8 bases and the J gene lost 4 bases, with 14 bases spanning the gap. This CDR3 is 13 amino acids long. The germline CDR1 and CDR2 sequences are SQVTM and ANQGSEA. CDR3 bases: TGCAGCTCCATGATGTCTATCACCGGGGAGCTGTTTTTT. It translates to CSSMMSITGELFF.

This clone occurred a few times. Other DNA sequences in the sample encode the same CDR3. CDR3 bases: TGCAGTGCCAGGATCTCCTACGAGCAGTACTTC. Translation gives CSARISYEQYF. The chain combines TRBV20-1 with TRBJ2-7, with D unclear. The V and J ends lost 6 bases and 0 bases respectively, with 6 bases between them. This CDR3 is built from 11 residues. CDR1 is DFQATT, CDR2 SNEGSKA, per germline (reference sequence).

This chain links TRBV5-4 with TRBJ2-5, with TRBD1 matching 11 bases. V shed 2 bases, J shed 5 bases, and the junction held 5 bases outside the gene matches. CDR3 length: 15 amino acids. Germline CDR1 and CDR2: SGHNT and YYREEE (reference sequence). CDR3 residues: CASSFWTGGAETQYF. The CDR3 DNA sequence: TGTGCCAGCAGCTTTTGGACAGGGGGCGCGGAGACCCAGTACTTC.

This chain links TRBV30 with TRBJ2-7; D is possibly TRBD2 (5 bases). The germline gives CDR1 GTSNPN, CDR2 SVGIG (reference sequence). The length of the CDR3 is 15 residues. V gave up 0 bases and J gave up 6 bases, with 18 bases separating them. In DNA form, the CDR3 reads TGTGCCTGGAGTGTACGGAAGCGGCCGGGATTCGAGCAGTACTTC. Its translation is CAWSVRKRPGFEQYF.

CDR3 coding DNA: TGCGCCAGCAGCTTGGTTCTGGGGCAGGACACTGAAGCTTTCTTT. Translated: CASSLVLGQDTEAFF. This rearrangement joins TRBV5-1 to TRBJ1-1; D perhaps matches TRBD1 (5 bases). This CDR3 comprises 15 residues. Germline lookup yields CDR1 SGHRS and CDR2 YFSETQ. Trimming cost V 0 bases and J 3 bases, with 12 bases left between them.

This clone was counted between two and nine times. This sequence joins TRBV30 and TRBJ2-1, with a possible D match to TRBD2 (5 bases). The CDR3 spans 14 residues. Between the trimmed V and J ends, which lost 2 bases and 4 bases, there was a span of 12 bases. CDR1 GTSNPN and CDR2 SVGIG come from the germline V gene (reference sequence). CDR3 in amino acids: CAWSKVGEYNEQFF. For the CDR3, the DNA is TGTGCCTGGAGTAAGGTGGGAGAGTACAATGAGCAGTTCTTC.